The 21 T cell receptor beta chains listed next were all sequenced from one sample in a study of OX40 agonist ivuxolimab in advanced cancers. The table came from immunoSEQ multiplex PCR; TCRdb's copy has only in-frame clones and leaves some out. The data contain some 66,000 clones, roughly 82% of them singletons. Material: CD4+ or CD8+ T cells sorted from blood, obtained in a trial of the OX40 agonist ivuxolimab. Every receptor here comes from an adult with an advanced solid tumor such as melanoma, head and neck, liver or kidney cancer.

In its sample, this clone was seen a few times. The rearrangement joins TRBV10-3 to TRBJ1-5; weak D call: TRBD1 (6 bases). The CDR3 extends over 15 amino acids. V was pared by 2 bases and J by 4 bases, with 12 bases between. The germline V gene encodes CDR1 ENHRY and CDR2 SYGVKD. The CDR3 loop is CAISERQGKNQPQHF. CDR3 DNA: TGTGCCATCAGTGAGAGGCAGGGGAAGAATCAGCCCCAGCATTTT.

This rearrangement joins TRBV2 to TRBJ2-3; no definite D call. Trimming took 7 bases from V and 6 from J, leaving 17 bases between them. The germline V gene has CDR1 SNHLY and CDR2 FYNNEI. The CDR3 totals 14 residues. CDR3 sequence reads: CASIASPRVDTQYF. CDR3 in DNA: TGTGCCAGCATTGCGTCCCCACGGGTGGATACGCAGTATTTT. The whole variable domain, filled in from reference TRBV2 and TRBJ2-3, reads EPEVTQTPSHQVTQMGQEVILRCVPISNHLYFYWYRQILGQKVEFLVSFYNNEISEKSEIFDDQFSVERPDGSNFTLKIRSTKLEDSAMYFCASIASPRVDTQYFGPGTRLTVL.

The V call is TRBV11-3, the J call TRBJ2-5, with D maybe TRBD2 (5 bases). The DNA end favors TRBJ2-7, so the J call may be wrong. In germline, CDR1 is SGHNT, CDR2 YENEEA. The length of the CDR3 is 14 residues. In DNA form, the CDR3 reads TGTGCCAGCAGCTTTAGGGCGGGTGGATACGAGCAGTACTTC. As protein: CASSFRAGGYEQYF.

CDR3 nucleotides: TGTGCCAGCTCTCCCCCGAATGGGCAGCATGTGGCTGGAAACACCATATATTTT. Translating gives CASSPPNGQHVAGNTIYF. The chain employs TRBV18 and TRBJ1-3; D is uncertain. Germline-derived CDR1 and CDR2 are KGHSH and LQKENI. Trimming cost V 6 bases and J 2 bases, with 23 bases left between them. The CDR3 runs to 18 residues.

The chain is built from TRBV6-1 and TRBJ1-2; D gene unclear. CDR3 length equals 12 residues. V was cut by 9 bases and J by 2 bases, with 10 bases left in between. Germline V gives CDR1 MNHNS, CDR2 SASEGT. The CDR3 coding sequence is TGTGCCAGTGAGGCCCTCAACTATGGCTACACCTTC. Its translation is CASEALNYGYTF.

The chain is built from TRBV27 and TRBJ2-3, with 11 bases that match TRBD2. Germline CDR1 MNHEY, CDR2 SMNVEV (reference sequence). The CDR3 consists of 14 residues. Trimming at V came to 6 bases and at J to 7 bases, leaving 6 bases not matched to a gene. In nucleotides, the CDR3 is TGTGCCAGCAGCATAGCGGGGGGGAAAAATACGCAGTATTTT. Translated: CASSIAGGKNTQYF.

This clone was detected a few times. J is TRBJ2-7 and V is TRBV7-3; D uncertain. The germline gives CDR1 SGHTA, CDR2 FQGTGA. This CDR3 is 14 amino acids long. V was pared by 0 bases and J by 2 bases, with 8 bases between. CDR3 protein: CASSLTAGPYEQYF. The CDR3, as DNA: TGTGCCAGCAGCTTAACCGCAGGACCCTACGAGCAGTACTTC.

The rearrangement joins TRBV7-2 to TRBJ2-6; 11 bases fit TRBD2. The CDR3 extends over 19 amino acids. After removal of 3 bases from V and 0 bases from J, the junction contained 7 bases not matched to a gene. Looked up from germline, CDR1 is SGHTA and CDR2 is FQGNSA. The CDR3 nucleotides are TGTGCCAGCAGCTTTATAGCGGGAGGGCCCCCCTCTGGGGCCAACGTCCTGACTTTC. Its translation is CASSFIAGGPPSGANVLTF.

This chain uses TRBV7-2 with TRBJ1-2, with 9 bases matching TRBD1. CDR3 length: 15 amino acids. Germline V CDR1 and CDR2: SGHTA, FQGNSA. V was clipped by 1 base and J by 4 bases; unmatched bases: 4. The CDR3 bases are TGTGCCAGCAGCTTAGGGGACAGGGTATTCTATGGCTACACCTTC. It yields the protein CASSLGDRVFYGYTF.

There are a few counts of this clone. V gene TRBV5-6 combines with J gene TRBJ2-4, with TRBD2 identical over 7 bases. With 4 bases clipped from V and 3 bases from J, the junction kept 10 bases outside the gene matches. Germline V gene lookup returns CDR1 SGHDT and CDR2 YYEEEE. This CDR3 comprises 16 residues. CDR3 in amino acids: CASSVLTGGGKNIQYF. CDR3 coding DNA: TGTGCCAGCAGCGTTTTGACGGGGGGTGGCAAAAACATTCAGTACTTC.

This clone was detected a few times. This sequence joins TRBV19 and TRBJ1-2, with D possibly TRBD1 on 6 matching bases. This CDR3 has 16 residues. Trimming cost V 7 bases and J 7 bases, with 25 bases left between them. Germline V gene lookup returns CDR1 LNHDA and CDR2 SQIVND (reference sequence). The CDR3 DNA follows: TGTGCCAGTATTAAACAAACCGGGACAATCGAAGGTGGCTACACCTTC. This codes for CASIKQTGTIEGGYTF. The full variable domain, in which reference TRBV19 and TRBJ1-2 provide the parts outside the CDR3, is DGGITQSPKYLFRKEGQNVTLSCEQNLNHDAMYWYRQDPGQGLRLIYYSQIVNDFQKGDIAEGYSVSREKKESFPLTVTSAQKNPTAFYLCASIKQTGTIEGGYTFGSGTRLTVV.

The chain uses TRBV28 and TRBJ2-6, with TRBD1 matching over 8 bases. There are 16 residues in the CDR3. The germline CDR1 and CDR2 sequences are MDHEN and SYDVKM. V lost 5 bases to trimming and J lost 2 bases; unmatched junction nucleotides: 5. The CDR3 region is CASSPPGGAGANVLTF. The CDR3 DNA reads TGTGCCAGCAGTCCCCCAGGGGGCGCTGGGGCCAACGTCCTGACTTTC.

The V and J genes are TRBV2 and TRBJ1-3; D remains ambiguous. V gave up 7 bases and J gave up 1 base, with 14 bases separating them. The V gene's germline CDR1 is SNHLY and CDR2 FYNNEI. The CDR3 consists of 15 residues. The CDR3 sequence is CASTVRGGSGNTIYF. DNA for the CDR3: TGTGCCAGCACCGTCCGGGGAGGGTCTGGAAACACCATATATTTT.

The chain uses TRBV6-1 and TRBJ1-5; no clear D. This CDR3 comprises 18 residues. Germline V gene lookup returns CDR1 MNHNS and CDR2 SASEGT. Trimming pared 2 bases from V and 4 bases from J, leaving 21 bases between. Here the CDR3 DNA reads TGTGCCAGCAGTGAACCCGTAGCGAGGGCCTATATAAATCAGCCCCAGCATTTT. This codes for CASSEPVARAYINQPQHF.

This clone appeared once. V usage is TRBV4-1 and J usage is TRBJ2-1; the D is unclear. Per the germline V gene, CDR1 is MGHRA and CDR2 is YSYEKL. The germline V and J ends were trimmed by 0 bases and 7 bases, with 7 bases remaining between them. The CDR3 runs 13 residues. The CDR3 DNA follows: TGCGCCAGCAGCCAAGAATTCGGAAATGAGCAGTTCTTC. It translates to CASSQEFGNEQFF.

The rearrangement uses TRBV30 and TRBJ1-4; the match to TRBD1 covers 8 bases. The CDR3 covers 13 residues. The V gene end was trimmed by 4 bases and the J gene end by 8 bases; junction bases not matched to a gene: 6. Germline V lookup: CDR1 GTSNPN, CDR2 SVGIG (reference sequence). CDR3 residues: CAWNQGAWEKLFF. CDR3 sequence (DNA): TGTGCCTGGAATCAGGGGGCTTGGGAAAAACTGTTTTTT.

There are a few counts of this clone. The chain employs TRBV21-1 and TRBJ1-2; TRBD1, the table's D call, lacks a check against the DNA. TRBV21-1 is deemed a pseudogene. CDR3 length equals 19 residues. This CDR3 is CASSNENVFKGQGLKGYTF. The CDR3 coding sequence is TGTGCCAGCAGCAACGAGAATGTATTCAAGGGACAGGGGCTGAAGGGCTACACCTTC.

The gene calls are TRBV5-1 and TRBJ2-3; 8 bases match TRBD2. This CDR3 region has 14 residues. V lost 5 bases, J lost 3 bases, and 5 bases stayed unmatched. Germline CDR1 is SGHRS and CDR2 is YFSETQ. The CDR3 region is CASRAGVRTDTQYF. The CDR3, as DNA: TGCGCCAGCAGAGCGGGGGTTCGGACAGATACGCAGTATTTT.

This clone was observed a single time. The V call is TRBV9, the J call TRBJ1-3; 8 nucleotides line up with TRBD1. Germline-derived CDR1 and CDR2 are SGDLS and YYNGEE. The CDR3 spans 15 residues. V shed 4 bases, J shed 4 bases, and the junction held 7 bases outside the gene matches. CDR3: CASSKDRGEGNTIYF. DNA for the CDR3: TGTGCCAGCAGCAAAGACAGGGGAGAAGGAAACACCATATATTTT.

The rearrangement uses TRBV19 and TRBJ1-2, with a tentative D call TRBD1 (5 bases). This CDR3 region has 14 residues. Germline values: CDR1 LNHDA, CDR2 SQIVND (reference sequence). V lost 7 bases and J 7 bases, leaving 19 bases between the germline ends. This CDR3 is CASTLKQGAGGYTF. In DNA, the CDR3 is TGTGCCAGTACCCTAAAACAAGGGGCAGGTGGCTACACCTTC.

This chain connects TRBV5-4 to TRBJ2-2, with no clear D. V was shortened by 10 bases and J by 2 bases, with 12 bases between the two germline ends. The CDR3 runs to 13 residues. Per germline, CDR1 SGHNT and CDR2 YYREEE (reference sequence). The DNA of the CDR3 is TGTGCCGGCGGACCCCCCAACACCGGGGAGCTGTTTTTT. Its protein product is CAGGPPNTGELFF.